The T cell receptor (beta chain) under discussion was sequenced for a study of T cells in Graves' hyperthyroidism and ophthalmopathy (dated by TCRdb to between 2017 and 2020). Study-level background: Peripheral blood was collected at initial diagnosis, before any treatment. The study also compared thyroid tissue and blood T-cell repertoires from a handful of Graves' hyperthyroidism patients. After blood sampling, hyperthyroidism patients were treated with methimazole at a starting dose of 30 mg daily, and ophthalmopathy patients were treated with high-dose intravenous methylprednisolone. The 95 to 100 discovery patients were randomly divided into training and test sets at a 7:3 ratio. Whether ophthalmopathy could be predicted prospectively was tested in an independent validation cohort made up of roughly 19 hyperthyroidism patients plus 17 patients who later progressed to ophthalmopathy. According to the paper, TCR Vbeta CDR3 sequencing was carried out on 135 peripheral blood samples, which came from 40 to 45 ophthalmopathy, around 75 hyperthyroidism and approximately 17 progressor patients. To identify TCR V-J signatures that set the groups apart, the researchers used a discovery cohort of about a hundred patients, made up of 43 with Graves' ophthalmopathy and some 60 with stable Graves' hyperthyroidism.

According to the germline V gene, CDR1 reads MDHEN and CDR2 reads SYDVKM. From cysteine to phenylalanine, the CDR3 is 13 amino acids long. The sequence is cut down to CDR3 DNA, 39 bases in frame from base 1. Trimming takes 8 bases from V and 4 bases from J, and the germline ends sit 11 bases apart. TCR beta CDR3 regions were amplified from RNA transcripts. The TCR CDR3 was subjected to a first round of RT-PCR using the HTBI primer set and the Qiagen OneStep RT-PCR kit. Libraries were constructed in a second round of multiplex PCR, after which size selection and purification were carried out. The libraries were sequenced on an Illumina HiSeq2000 using paired-end 100 bp reads. The original methods were these. SOAPnuke was used to process the raw data, removing reads that contained adapters or uncalled bases, had a mean Phred below 15, or lacked an exact match to the constant primer or identifier. COPE v1.2.5 was used to merge high-quality paired reads, and clonotypes were defined as unique nucleotide sequences. MiTCR v1.1 was used to align clonotypes to the IMGT TRBV, TRBD and TRBJ reference segments. Analysis was restricted to V-J combinations with a frequency above 0.0001, which covered roughly 99% of repertoires. The TCS score was defined as the ratio of F50 (clonal expansion) to E x V (chaos), calculated using BLOSUM62-based TCRdist between CDR3 peptides within each V-J. Welch's t-statistics and random forest reduced fewer than 550 V-J features to 13, which were used in a naive Bayes classifier (R e1071). Through fastp at Q25 and MiXCR, TCRdb rebuilt clones from the public reads, retaining in-frame beta chains. Each entry is one CDR3 protein sequence, shown with its most common DNA and genes. These V and J calls derive from TCRdb rather than the authors' analysis. Here the sample has roughly 180,000 distinct CDR3 sequences; less than 10% occur a single time. The top ten clonotypes cover approximately 20% of the sample.

General findings and caveats noted by the study authors: In validation, progression to ophthalmopathy was predicted by the model with 55% to 71% sensitivity and 72% to 80% specificity, a median of approximately 6.5 months before onset. Blood samples also contained most of the expanded thyroid clonotypes (frequency above 0.001), which suggests that blood repertoires may reflect thyroid immune responses. A 13 V-J signature model separated ophthalmopathy from stable hyperthyroidism, with 87.88% sensitivity and 81.08% specificity in cross-validation and 80%/75% in testing. Sample size was not statistically predetermined, and blinding of investigators to group allocation was not performed.

Concerning this clonotype: There is no known antigen for this receptor. No base quality values were provided; no much bigger clone lies one nucleotide off.

Hyperthyroidism patients were newly diagnosed, with disease duration under 2 months, and aged 18 to 65 years. Any patient with an uncontrolled infection, another autoimmune disease, pregnancy or lactation was excluded. Diagnoses relied on clinical symptoms, serum thyroxine and TRAb, thyroid ultrasound and orbital computed tomography. For progressor patients, blood was drawn at the first diagnosis of hyperthyroidism, before any ophthalmopathy symptoms had appeared. Ficoll-Paque density gradient centrifugation was used to isolate PBMCs from around 10 ml of fresh peripheral blood. Progressor patients were defined as those initially diagnosed with Graves' hyperthyroidism in whom ophthalmopathy developed during follow-up. Total RNA was extracted with Trizol reagent, and quality was checked on an Agilent 2100 Bioanalyzer.

The V gene is TRBV28 and the J gene is TRBJ1-4; the D region possibly corresponds to TRBD1 (5 bases align). The sequence was obtained from a woman under 30 with Graves' hyperthyroidism that later progressed to Graves' ophthalmopathy. The sequencing input was blood. The CDR3 reads as follows: CASRGEDNEKLFF. The sequence in DNA is TGTGCCAGCCGGGGGGAGGATAATGAAAAACTGTTTTTT.